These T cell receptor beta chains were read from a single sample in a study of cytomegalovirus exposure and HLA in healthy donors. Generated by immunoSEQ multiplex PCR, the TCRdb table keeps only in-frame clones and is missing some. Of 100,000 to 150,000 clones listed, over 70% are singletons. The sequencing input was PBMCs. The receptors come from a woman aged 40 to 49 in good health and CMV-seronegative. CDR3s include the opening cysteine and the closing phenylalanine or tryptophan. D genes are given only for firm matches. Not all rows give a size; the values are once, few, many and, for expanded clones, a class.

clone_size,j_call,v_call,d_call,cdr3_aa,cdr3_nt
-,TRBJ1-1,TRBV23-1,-,CASSPDSEAFF,TGCGCCAGCAGTCCGGACTCTGAAGCTTTCTTT
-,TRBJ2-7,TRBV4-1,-,CASSQETPRGGLPSYEQYF,TGCGCCAGCAGCCAAGAAACGCCTCGGGGCGGACTACCCTCCTACGAGCAGTACTTC
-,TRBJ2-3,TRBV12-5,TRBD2,CASASWLAGISDTQYF,TGTGCTAGTGCCTCGTGGCTAGCGGGAATCTCAGATACGCAGTATTTT
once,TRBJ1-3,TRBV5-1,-,CASSSDYRDKWNTIYF,TGCGCCAGCAGCTCGGATTACCGGGACAAATGGAACACCATATATTTT
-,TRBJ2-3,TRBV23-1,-,CASSQLHDSLHYTDTQYF,TGCGCCAGCAGTCAACTCCACGACAGCCTCCATTACACAGATACGCAGTATTTT
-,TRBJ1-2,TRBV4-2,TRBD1,CASSQEIRTGLYGYTF,TGTGCCAGCAGCCAAGAGATTAGGACAGGACTATATGGCTACACCTTC
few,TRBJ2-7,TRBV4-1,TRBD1,CASSQDAQPGQASSYEQYF,TGCGCCAGCAGCCAAGATGCCCAACCTGGACAGGCTAGCTCCTACGAGCAGTACTTC
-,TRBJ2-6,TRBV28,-,CASSSPFPVDRHSGANVLTF,TGTGCCAGCAGTTCCCCCTTCCCTGTAGACAGACACTCTGGGGCCAACGTCCTGACTTTC
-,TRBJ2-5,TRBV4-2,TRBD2,CASSQTSGQETQYF,TGTGCCAGCAGCCAGACTAGCGGGCAAGAGACCCAGTACTTC
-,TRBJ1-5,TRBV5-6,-,CASSFKERQVLFSNQPQHF,TGTGCCAGCAGCTTTAAAGAAAGACAGGTTCTATTTAGCAATCAGCCCCAGCATTTT
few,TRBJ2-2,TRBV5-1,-,CASSFRPGSTGELFF,TGCGCCAGCAGCTTTAGGCCAGGTAGTACCGGGGAGCTGTTTTTT
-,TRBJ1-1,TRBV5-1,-,CASRFTSGGNTEAFF,TGCGCCAGCAGGTTTACCTCCGGTGGGAACACTGAAGCTTTCTTT
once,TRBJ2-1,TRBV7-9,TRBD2,CGEGSYNEQFF,TGTGGGGAGGGCTCCTACAATGAGCAGTTCTTC
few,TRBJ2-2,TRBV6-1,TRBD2,CASSEASGGTGELFF,TGTGCCAGCAGTGAGGCTAGCGGGGGCACCGGGGAGCTGTTTTTT
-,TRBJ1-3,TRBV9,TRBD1,CASSPTGTGGNTIYF,TGTGCCAGCAGCCCTACCGGGACAGGGGGAAACACCATATATTTT
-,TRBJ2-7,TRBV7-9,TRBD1,CASSLGQGADEQYF,TGTGCCAGCAGCTTGGGGCAGGGGGCAGACGAGCAGTACTTC
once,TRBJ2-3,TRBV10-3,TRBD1,CAIKIGQGPQFSTDTQYF,TGTGCCATCAAGATCGGACAGGGACCCCAATTCAGCACAGATACGCAGTATTTT
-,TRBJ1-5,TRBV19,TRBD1,CASSIGRRQGAYQPQHF,TGTGCCAGTAGTATAGGGAGAAGACAGGGGGCATATCAGCCCCAGCATTTT
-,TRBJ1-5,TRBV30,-,CAWSTGQGIANQPQHF,TGTGCCTGGAGTACGGGCCAGGGGATCGCTAATCAGCCCCAGCATTTT
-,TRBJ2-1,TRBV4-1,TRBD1,CASSHRTGNLNEQFF,TGCGCCAGCAGCCACCGGACAGGGAACCTGAATGAGCAGTTCTTC
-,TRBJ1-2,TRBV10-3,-,CAGTGGNYGYTF,TGTGCCGGGACGGGGGGTAACTATGGCTACACCTTC
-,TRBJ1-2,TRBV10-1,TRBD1,CASRNAGQGVLNYGYTF,TGCGCCAGCAGGAATGCTGGACAGGGAGTTTTAAACTATGGCTACACCTTC
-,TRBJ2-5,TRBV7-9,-,CASSLWGTSETQYF,TGTGCCAGCAGCTTATGGGGGACTTCAGAGACCCAGTACTTC
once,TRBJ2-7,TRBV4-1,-,CASSQDNTLYEQYF,TGCGCCAGCAGCCAAGATAACACCCTCTACGAGCAGTACTTC
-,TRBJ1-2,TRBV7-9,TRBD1,CASSFRTGGGGYTF,TGTGCCAGCAGCTTCAGGACAGGGGGCGGTGGCTACACCTTC
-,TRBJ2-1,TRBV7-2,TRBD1,CASSLATGDNEQFF,TGTGCCAGCAGCTTAGCAACAGGGGACAATGAGCAGTTCTTC
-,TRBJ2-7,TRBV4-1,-,CASSQEVQGTKHEQYF,TGCGCCAGCAGCCAAGAGGTACAGGGTACTAAGCACGAGCAGTACTTC
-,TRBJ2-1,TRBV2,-,CASSRQPRNEQFF,TGTGCCAGCAGTAGACAGCCCCGCAATGAGCAGTTCTTC
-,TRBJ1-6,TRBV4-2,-,CASSRGSDERNSPLHF,TGTGCCAGCAGCCGAGGCTCGGATGAGCGAAACTCACCCCTCCACTTT
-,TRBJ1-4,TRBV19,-,CASEQGSGEKLFF,TGTGCCAGCGAACAGGGCTCGGGCGAAAAACTGTTTTTT
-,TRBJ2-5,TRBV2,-,CASSFTGYQETQYF,TGTGCCAGCAGTTTTACAGGGTACCAAGAGACCCAGTACTTC
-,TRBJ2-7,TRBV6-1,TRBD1,CASSVRTGGSYEQYF,TGTGCCAGCAGTGTGCGGACAGGGGGCTCCTACGAGCAGTACTTC
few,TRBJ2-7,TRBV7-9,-,CASSFEGAGEQYF,TGTGCCAGCAGCTTCGAAGGGGCGGGGGAGCAGTACTTC
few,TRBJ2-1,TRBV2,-,CASSYRVQGASYNEQFF,TGTGCCAGCAGTTACCGAGTACAGGGAGCTTCCTACAATGAGCAGTTCTTC
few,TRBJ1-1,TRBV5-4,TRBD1,CASSEDRGRWRGGTEAFF,TGTGCCAGCAGCGAGGACAGGGGGCGATGGAGGGGTGGGACTGAAGCTTTCTTT
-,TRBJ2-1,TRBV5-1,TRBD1,CASSLGDRDHNEQFF,TGCGCCAGCAGCTTGGGCGACAGGGACCACAATGAGCAGTTCTTC
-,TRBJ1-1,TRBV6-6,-,CASSLKKLNTEAFF,TGTGCCAGCAGTCTTAAGAAGCTTAACACTGAAGCTTTCTTT
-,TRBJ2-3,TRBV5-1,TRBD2,CASSVAPGARGRTDTQYF,TGCGCCAGCAGTGTCGCCCCCGGGGCGCGGGGGAGGACAGATACGCAGTATTTT
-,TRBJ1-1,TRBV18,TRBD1,CASSPQGANTEAFF,TGTGCCAGCTCACCTCAGGGGGCGAACACTGAAGCTTTCTTT
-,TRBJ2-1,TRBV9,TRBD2,CASSSRTSRTANEQFF,TGTGCCAGCAGCTCCCGGACTAGCAGGACCGCCAATGAGCAGTTCTTC
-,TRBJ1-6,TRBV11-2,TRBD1,CASSLEPGTANSPLHF,TGTGCCAGCAGCTTAGAACCAGGGACAGCGAATTCACCCCTCCACTTT
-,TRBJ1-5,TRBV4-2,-,CASSQEENQPQHF,TGTGCCAGCAGCCAAGAAGAGAATCAGCCCCAGCATTTT
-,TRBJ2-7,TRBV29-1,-,CSVLTGHTYEQYF,TGCAGCGTTCTGACGGGACATACCTACGAGCAGTACTTC
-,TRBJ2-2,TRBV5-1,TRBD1,CASSIGTANTGELFF,TGCGCCAGCAGCATCGGGACAGCTAACACCGGGGAGCTGTTTTTT
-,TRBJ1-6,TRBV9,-,CASSAVDRQNSPLHF,TGTGCCAGCAGCGCGGTGGACAGACAGAATTCACCCCTCCACTTT
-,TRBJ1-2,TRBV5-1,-,CASSAGPTVGYTF,TGCGCCAGCAGCGCGGGACCCACCGTGGGCTACACCTTC
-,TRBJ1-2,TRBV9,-,CASSVGTGTSYGYTF,TGTGCCAGCAGCGTAGGTACAGGGACCTCCTATGGCTACACCTTC